A few counts support the clone carrying this T cell receptor (beta chain). The method was immunoSEQ multiplex PCR; TCRdb's version includes in-frame clones alone and lacks a portion of them. The sample holds approximately 150,000 clones, around four fifths seen once. CDR1 and CDR2 from the germline V gene are SGHAT and FQNNGV. CDR3 size: 15 residues. V lost 2 bases and J 4 bases, leaving 12 bases between the germline ends. The data are from a study of blood T cell repertoires in COVID-19. Overall study context: Samples taken during acute and convalescent COVID-19 were collected in the United States, Italy and Spain. Nucleic acid was either cDNA or gDNA, and it came from T cells, B-cell-depleted T cells, or PBMCs.

V is TRBV11-2 and J is TRBJ1-5, with D unclear. The source material was peripheral blood. This TCR derives from a woman of 80 years or more with COVID-19, enrolled during active disease. This chain's CDR3 is CASSLFQIRNQPQHF. The CDR3, as DNA: TGTGCCAGCAGCTTATTTCAGATACGAAATCAGCCCCAGCATTTT.